The next 19 T cell receptor beta chains were all read from a single sample in a study of blood T cell repertoires in COVID-19. The table came from immunoSEQ multiplex PCR; TCRdb's copy has only in-frame clones and leaves some out. The repertoire holds more than 250,000 clones, with 90% as singletons. Material for sequencing was PBMCs or T cells enriched from blood (not recorded which). These receptors were obtained from a woman younger than 30 with acute COVID-19.

The rearrangement joins TRBV18 to TRBJ2-5, with a possible D match to TRBD1 (5 bases). CDR3 length equals 14 residues. In germline, CDR1 is KGHSH, CDR2 LQKENI. V was pared by 3 bases and J by 2 bases, with 10 bases between. The DNA of the CDR3 is TGTGCCAGCTCACCGGTAAAGGGGCAAGAGACCCAGTACTTC. Translating gives CASSPVKGQETQYF.

CDR3 bases: TGCGCCAGCAGCCAAGATCGGTGGGAGAGGGCCTCCTACAATGAGCAGTTCTTC. It encodes CASSQDRWERASYNEQFF. J is TRBJ2-1 and V is TRBV4-1, with D possibly matching TRBD2 (5 bases). Germline CDR1 is MGHRA and CDR2 is YSYEKL. The CDR3 is 18 amino acids. V lost 0 bases, J lost 0 bases, and 15 bases lay in between.

The J gene is TRBJ2-1, the V gene TRBV21-1; TRBD2, the table's D call, lacks a check against the DNA. TRBV21-1 is listed as a pseudogene. This CDR3 is built from 19 residues. The CDR3: CASSVPGLAGKSSYNEQFF. The CDR3 coding sequence is TGTGCCAGCAGCGTCCCGGGACTAGCGGGTAAAAGCTCCTACAATGAGCAGTTCTTC.

V gene TRBV5-8 combines with J gene TRBJ2-3; 12 bases are a match to TRBD2. This CDR3 has 16 amino acids. Germline V lookup: CDR1 SGHTS, CDR2 YDEGEE. J lost 4 bases, V lost 0 bases, and 3 bases had no gene match. The CDR3 nucleotides read TGTGCCAGCAGCTTGGGTACTAGCGGGAGGTCAGATACGCAGTATTTT. It specifies CASSLGTSGRSDTQYF. Looking up the rest from reference TRBV5-8 and TRBJ2-3 gives the full variable domain: EAGVTQSPTHLIKTRGQQATLRCSPISGHTSVYWYQQALGLGLQFLLWYDEGEERNRGNFPPRFSGRQFPNYSSELNVNALELEDSALYLCASSLGTSGRSDTQYFGPGTRLTVL.

To note about this clone: Mismatch with germline at one junction end may stem from a read error. DNA for the CDR3: TGTGCTAGCAGCTTAGCGGGGCAGCGCCAAGAGACCCAGTACTTC. It is translated as CASSLAGQRQETQYF. This chain joins TRBV7-7 and TRBJ2-5; TRBD2 matches 8 bases. The CDR3 extends over 15 amino acids. The V gene's germline CDR1 is SSHAT and CDR2 FNYEAQ (reference sequence).

The chain is built from TRBV10-3 and TRBJ1-1; no definite D call. Deletions cut 11 bases from V and 1 base from J, with 8 bases between. The CDR3 consists of 11 residues. CDR1 and CDR2 from the germline V gene are ENHRY and SYGVKD. Here the CDR3 DNA reads TGTGCCTTCCCGGGGAACACTGAAGCTTTCTTT. Amino acid sequence: CAFPGNTEAFF.

V gene TRBV6-4 combines with J gene TRBJ2-3, with a weak D call TRBD1 (5 bases). The CDR3 runs 14 residues. Germline CDR1 and CDR2: MRHNA and SNTAGT. V gave up 5 bases and J gave up 4 bases, with 13 bases separating them. CDR3: CASSKTEGADTQYF. CDR3 sequence (DNA): TGTGCCAGCAGTAAGACAGAAGGGGCAGATACGCAGTATTTT.

The chain is built from TRBV7-8 and TRBJ2-1, with unresolved D. Germline V CDR1 and CDR2: SGHVS, FQNEAQ. The CDR3 has 14 amino acids. Trimming pared 6 bases from V and 4 bases from J, leaving 13 bases between. This CDR3 reads CASSRNRRYNEQFF. CDR3 nucleotides: TGTGCCAGCAGTCGTAACCGGAGATACAATGAGCAGTTCTTC. Full variable domain (missing parts from reference TRBV7-8 and TRBJ2-1): GAGVSQSPRYKVAKRGQDVALRCDPISGHVSLFWYQQALGQGPEFLTYFQNEAQLDKSGLPSDRFFAERPEGSVSTLKIQRTQQEDSAVYLCASSRNRRYNEQFFGPGTRLTVL.

The J gene is TRBJ2-7, the V gene TRBV13; 9 bases line up with TRBD1. In germline, CDR1 is PRHDT, CDR2 FYEKMQ (reference sequence). J lost 0 bases, V lost 5 bases, and 2 bases had no gene match. The CDR3 has 14 residues. In nucleotides, the CDR3 is TGTGCCAGCAGCCCGGACAGGGGCTCCTACGAGCAGTACTTC. It specifies CASSPDRGSYEQYF.

CDR3 DNA sequence: TGTGCCACACAGAGTACAGGGGAGGACACTGAAGCTTTCTTT. Translation: CATQSTGEDTEAFF. The rearrangement joins TRBV4-2 to TRBJ1-1, with 7 bases that match TRBD1. Trimming removed 10 bases from V and 3 bases from J; junction bases left unmatched: 11. The length of the CDR3 is 14 residues. The germline V gene encodes CDR1 LGHNA and CDR2 YNFKEQ.

The J gene is TRBJ2-3, the V gene TRBV19, with 9 bases identical to TRBD2. V shed 4 bases, J shed 4 bases, and the junction held 12 bases outside the gene matches. CDR3 length: 17 amino acids. Looked up from germline, CDR1 is LNHDA and CDR2 is SQIVND (reference sequence). In nucleotides, the CDR3 is TGTGCCAGTAGTAGGGGTAGTAGCGGGAGCTTGGCAGATACGCAGTATTTT. This codes for CASSRGSSGSLADTQYF.

V and J are TRBV5-5 and TRBJ2-3; 9 nucleotides align to TRBD1. After removal of 4 bases from V and 2 bases from J, the junction contained 5 bases not matched to a gene. The CDR3 has 15 residues. The germline CDR1 and CDR2 sequences are SGHKS and YYEKEE (reference sequence). As DNA, the CDR3 is TGTGCCAGCAGCAAGGGACAGGGAAACACAGATACGCAGTATTTT. Translation gives CASSKGQGNTDTQYF. Full variable domain (missing parts from reference TRBV5-5 and TRBJ2-3): DAGVTQSPTHLIKTRGQQVTLRCSPISGHKSVSWYQQVLGQGPQFIFQYYEKEERGRGNFPDRFSARQFPNYSSELNVNALLLGDSALYLCASSKGQGNTDTQYFGPGTRLTVL.

This clone has only one observation. This chain joins TRBV27 and TRBJ2-7, with 11 nucleotides matching TRBD2. V shed 3 bases and J 4 bases; nucleotides not matched to a gene: 5. Germline CDR1 reads MNHEY; CDR2 reads SMNVEV (reference sequence). This CDR3 has 15 residues. DNA for the CDR3: TGTGCCAGCAGTTTGCGGACTAGCGGGCCTTACGAGCAGTACTTC. It codes for CASSLRTSGPYEQYF.

The J gene is TRBJ1-2, the V gene TRBV27, with no clear D. Germline CDR1 is MNHEY and CDR2 is SMNVEV (reference sequence). Trimming took off 1 base at V and 6 bases at J, with 9 bases between the two ends. This CDR3 is 13 amino acids long. The DNA for the CDR3 is TGTGCCAGCAGTTTATTGAGTGGAGATGGCTACACCTTC. Translating gives CASSLLSGDGYTF.

This chain uses TRBV28 with TRBJ2-2; possible D gene TRBD2, 7 bases. Germline V gene lookup returns CDR1 MDHEN and CDR2 SYDVKM. Trimming pared 7 bases from V and 4 bases from J, leaving 13 bases between. This CDR3 region has 14 residues. The CDR3, as DNA: TGTGCCAGCACCGGGGGGCAGCGCACCGGGGAGCTGTTTTTT. It specifies CASTGGQRTGELFF.

The chain has TRBV28 and TRBJ2-7, with D possibly being TRBD2 (6 bases). V lost 4 bases, J lost 0 bases, and 19 bases lay in between. Per the germline V gene, CDR1 is MDHEN and CDR2 is SYDVKM. CDR3 length: 17 amino acids. The CDR3 loop reads CASSSRGWAGRSYEQYF. CDR3 coding DNA: TGTGCCAGCAGTTCGCGTGGGTGGGCGGGACGCTCCTACGAGCAGTACTTC.

The sample holds a few counts of this clone. This sequence joins TRBV28 and TRBJ1-3; D perhaps matches TRBD1 (6 bases). V shed 1 base and J shed 7 bases, with 11 bases lying between them. Looked up from germline, CDR1 is MDHEN and CDR2 is SYDVKM. The CDR3 consists of 14 residues. The CDR3 DNA reads as TGTGCCAGCAGTTTATTGGGGGCACGGAACACCATATATTTT. It translates to CASSLLGARNTIYF.

V gene TRBV5-4 combines with J gene TRBJ1-1; D possibly corresponds to TRBD1 (5 bases). This CDR3 spans 16 amino acids. V dropped 0 bases and J dropped 6 bases, with 18 bases sitting between them. Germline V gene data show CDR1 as SGHNT and CDR2 as YYREEE (reference sequence). CDR3 sequence (DNA): TGTGCCAGCAGCTTGGAGTTCTTTGACAGAAGCGCTGAAGCTTTCTTT. Translating it yields CASSLEFFDRSAEAFF.

This clone was counted only a few times. V and J are TRBV27 and TRBJ2-7, with 7 bases lining up with TRBD1. This CDR3 spans 13 amino acids. The V gene's germline CDR1 is MNHEY and CDR2 SMNVEV (reference sequence). V lost 3 bases, J lost 6 bases, and 5 bases stayed unmatched. In DNA, the CDR3 is TGTGCCAGCAGTTTTGGGACAGAGACCGAGCAGTACTTC. It yields the protein CASSFGTETEQYF.